These 9 T cell receptor beta chains came from one sample sequenced in a study of Ad26.COV2.S vaccination and SARS-CoV-2 variants. Produced via immunoSEQ multiplex PCR; TCRdb's table is partial and in-frame only. The sample shows about 87,000 clones, approximately 81% of them seen only once. The sequencing used peripheral blood, collected after recovery from COVID-19. These receptors were taken from a human donor who had recovered from COVID-19.

The V call is TRBV5-1, the J call TRBJ1-2; possibly TRBD1 for D (6 bases). The germline V gene has CDR1 SGHRS and CDR2 YFSETQ. This CDR3 region has 14 residues. Trimming took off 0 bases at V and 4 bases at J, with 10 bases between the two ends. CDR3 loop: CASSLGQAIYGYTF. The CDR3 nucleotides are TGCGCCAGCAGCTTGGGACAGGCCATCTATGGCTACACCTTC. The full variable domain, completed using reference TRBV5-1 and TRBJ1-2, is KAGVTQTPRYLIKTRGQQVTLSCSPISGHRSVSWYQQTPGQGLQFLFEYFSETQRNKGNFPGRFSGRQFSNSRSEMNVSTLELGDSALYLCASSLGQAIYGYTFGSGTRLTVV.

The CDR3 sequence: CASSPAPSWGTQYF. The CDR3, as DNA: TGTGCCAGCAGCCCGGCCCCTAGCTGGGGGACCCAGTACTTC. The chain recombines TRBV7-6 with TRBJ2-5, with D perhaps TRBD2 (5 bases). CDR1 is SGHVS, CDR2 FNYEAQ, per germline. The length of the CDR3 is 14 residues. V dropped 5 bases and J dropped 7 bases, with 17 bases sitting between them.

As to this clone: A junction boundary mismatches the germline segment, possibly from a read error. CDR3 sequence reads: CASSLPLGTGRIF. CDR3 DNA: TGTGCCAGCAGCCTACCGTTAGGGACAGGGAGGATTTTT. The gene calls are TRBV28 and TRBJ1-4, with TRBD1 matching 9 bases. Germline assignment: CDR1 MDHEN and CDR2 SYDVKM. The CDR3 sequence is 13 residues long.

The rearrangement joins TRBV7-9 to TRBJ2-1; D ambiguous. Germline-derived CDR1 and CDR2 are SEHNR and FQNEAQ (reference sequence). The V end lost 5 bases, the J end lost 9 bases, and 8 bases lay between the germline ends. The CDR3 length is 11 residues. The CDR3 loop reads CASSTPFEQFF. The CDR3 nucleotides are TGTGCCAGCAGCACTCCATTTGAGCAGTTCTTC. Together with reference TRBV7-9 and TRBJ2-1, the CDR3 gives the full variable domain: DTGVSQNPRHKITKRGQNVTFRCDPISEHNRLYWYRQTLGQGPEFLTYFQNEAQLEKSRLLSDRFSAERPKGSFSTLEIQRTEQGDSAMYLCASSTPFEQFFGPGTRLTVL.

This clone was observed once. The CDR3 region has the DNA TGTGCCAGCTCACCAAAGGGTTTCGCCAACGTCCTGACTTTC. It codes for CASSPKGFANVLTF. The J gene is TRBJ2-6, the V gene TRBV18; D uncertain. CDR3 size: 14 residues. Trimming pared 2 bases from V and 7 bases from J, leaving 9 bases between. The V gene's germline CDR1 is KGHSH and CDR2 LQKENI.

This chain joins TRBV29-1 and TRBJ1-3; D not certain. The germline CDR1 and CDR2 sequences are SQVTM and ANQGSEA. V gave up 6 bases and J gave up 0 bases, with 6 bases separating them. The CDR3 totals 12 residues. The CDR3, as DNA: TGCAGCGTACGGAACTCTGGAAACACCATATATTTT. Its protein product is CSVRNSGNTIYF.

This clone has only one observation. The rearrangement links TRBV28 to TRBJ1-5; D uncertain. V was shortened by 7 bases and J by 0 bases, with 10 bases between the two germline ends. Per the germline V gene, CDR1 is MDHEN and CDR2 is SYDVKM. The CDR3 runs to 14 residues. The CDR3 loop is CASTPQASNQPQHF. The CDR3 DNA reads as TGTGCCAGCACCCCGCAGGCTAGCAATCAGCCCCAGCATTTT.

The chain joins TRBV7-2 to TRBJ1-4; no clear D. The germline V gene has CDR1 SGHTA and CDR2 FQGNSA. Trimming shortened V by 5 bases and J by 0 bases, and 19 bases separated the two germline ends. This CDR3 spans 18 amino acids. The CDR3 sequence is CASSDARRAVATNEKLFF. The DNA for the CDR3 is TGTGCCAGCAGCGATGCCCGGCGGGCCGTTGCAACTAATGAAAAACTGTTTTTT.

The chain recombines TRBV19 with TRBJ2-1; 10 bases are a match to TRBD1. After removal of 3 bases from V and 6 bases from J, the junction contained 5 bases not matched to a gene. The length of the CDR3 is 15 residues. The V gene's germline CDR1 is LNHDA and CDR2 SQIVND (reference sequence). CDR3 nucleotides: TGTGCCAGTAGTATGGGACAGGGGTCCCCCAATGAGCAGTTCTTC. Amino acids: CASSMGQGSPNEQFF.